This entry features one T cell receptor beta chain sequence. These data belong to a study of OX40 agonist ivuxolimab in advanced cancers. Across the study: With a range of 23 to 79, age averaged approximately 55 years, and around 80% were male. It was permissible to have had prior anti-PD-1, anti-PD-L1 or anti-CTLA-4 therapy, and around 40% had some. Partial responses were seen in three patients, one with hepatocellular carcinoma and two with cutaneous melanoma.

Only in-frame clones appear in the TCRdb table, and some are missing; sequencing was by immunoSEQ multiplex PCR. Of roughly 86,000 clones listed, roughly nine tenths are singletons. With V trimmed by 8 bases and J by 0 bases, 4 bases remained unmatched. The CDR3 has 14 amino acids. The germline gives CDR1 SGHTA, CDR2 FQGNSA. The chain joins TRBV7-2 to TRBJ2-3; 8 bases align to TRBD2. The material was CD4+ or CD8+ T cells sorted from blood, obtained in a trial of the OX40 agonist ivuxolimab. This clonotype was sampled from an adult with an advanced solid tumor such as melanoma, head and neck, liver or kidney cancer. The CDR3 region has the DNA TGTGCCAGCGGTCGCGGGAGGAGCACAGATACGCAGTATTTT. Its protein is CASGRGRSTDTQYF.